This entry lists 15 T cell receptor beta chains sequenced from one sample in a study of CD8 T cells in ankylosing spondylitis. General study results and limits: Blood of patients with ankylosing spondylitis appeared to be characterized by a TCR beta motif of several highly homologous variants.

TCRdb redid the calling of the 5' RACE reads with MiXCR, one entry per CDR3 protein. The sample records 400,000 to 450,000 distinct CDR3 sequences, 17% being singletons. These receptors' targets are unknown. The sequenced sample consisted of blood, either unsorted or a sorted T cell fraction (not recorded which). These receptors came from a male donor with ankylosing spondylitis.

This clonotype came up a few times. The chain uses TRBV12-3 or TRBV12-4 and TRBJ2-7; 14 bases are a match to TRBD2. This CDR3 is built from 17 residues. The junction had 14 bases not matched to a gene; V was cut back by 6 bases and J by 7 bases. DNA of the CDR3: TGTGCCAGCAGAGCCGACAGGGGACTAGCGGGAGCGAGGGAGCAGTACTTC. Residues: CASRADRGLAGAREQYF.

V usage is TRBV20-1 and J usage is TRBJ1-1; D might be TRBD1 (6 bases). The CDR3 contains 13 residues. Deletions cut 6 bases from V and 0 bases from J, with 11 bases between. CDR1 DFQATT and CDR2 SNEGSKA come from the germline V gene (reference sequence). The chain's CDR3 is CSAVGGLNTEAFF. CDR3 coding DNA: TGCAGTGCCGTAGGGGGGTTGAACACTGAAGCTTTCTTT.

In this sample, this clonotype turned up many times. This chain links TRBV15 with TRBJ1-4; 7 bases map to TRBD1. CDR3 length: 15 amino acids. V trimming: 5 bases; J trimming: 4 bases; junction bases outside the gene matches: 7. Germline V gene data show CDR1 as LNHNV and CDR2 as YYDKDF (reference sequence). CDR3 region: CATSASGGNNEKLFF. The CDR3 coding sequence is TGTGCCACCAGCGCCTCAGGGGGGAATAATGAAAAACTGTTTTTT. The variable domain in full, with the rest retrieved from reference TRBV15 and TRBJ1-4, is DAMVIQNPRYQVTQFGKPVTLSCSQTLNHNVMYWYQQKSSQAPKLLFHYYDKDFNNEADTPDNFQSRRPNTSFCFLDIRSPGLGDTAMYLCATSASGGNNEKLFFGSGTQLSVL.

The chain recombines TRBV25-1 with TRBJ2-5; 10 bases agree with TRBD2. V trimming: 3 bases; J trimming: 5 bases; junction bases outside the gene matches: 6. CDR1 is MGHDK and CDR2 is SYGVNS in the germline V gene. This CDR3 contains 15 residues. This CDR3 is CASSEKREGLETQYF. Written as DNA, the CDR3 is TGTGCCAGCAGTGAGAAGCGGGAGGGCCTGGAGACCCAGTACTTC.

The chain links TRBV5-1 to TRBJ1-2; the D gene is possibly TRBD1 (5 bases). In germline, CDR1 is SGHRS, CDR2 YFSETQ. The V and J ends lost 5 bases and 9 bases respectively, with 17 bases between them. This CDR3 has 13 amino acids. The CDR3: CASREGDENRYTF. CDR3 coding DNA: TGCGCCAGCAGGGAAGGGGACGAGAATCGCTACACCTTC.

The rearrangement joins TRBV28 to TRBJ2-1; a possible D gene is TRBD2 (7 bases). The germline V gene has CDR1 MDHEN and CDR2 SYDVKM. The length of the CDR3 is 15 residues. Trimming left V 5 bases short and J 4 bases short, with 15 bases between. The DNA of the CDR3 is TGTGCCAGCAGTACTACAGGGAGGGTTTACAATGAGCAGTTCTTC. Translation gives CASSTTGRVYNEQFF. The variable domain in full, with the rest retrieved from reference TRBV28 and TRBJ2-1, is DVKVTQSSRYLVKRTGEKVFLECVQDMDHENMFWYRQDPGLGLRLIYFSYDVKMKEKGDIPEGYSVSREKKERFSLILESASTNQTSMYLCASSTTGRVYNEQFFGPGTRLTVL.

This chain links TRBV10-1 with TRBJ1-1, with 7 bases lining up with TRBD1. J gave up 5 bases and V 5 bases, and 8 bases lay outside the gene matches. From germline, CDR1 is WNHNN and CDR2 SYGVQD (reference sequence). The CDR3 sequence is 14 residues long. The CDR3 region has the DNA TGCGCCAGCAGTTCTGGGACAGCGGGGACTGAAGCTTTCTTT. This translates into CASSSGTAGTEAFF.

This clonotype was detected a few times. This chain joins TRBV12-3 or TRBV12-4 and TRBJ2-1, with TRBD2 matching 12 bases. Unmatched junction bases numbered 5, after V lost 6 bases and J lost 8 bases. The CDR3 length is 14 residues. Here the CDR3 reads CASRARLAGDEQFF. Here the CDR3 DNA reads TGTGCCAGCAGGGCAAGACTAGCGGGGGATGAGCAGTTCTTC.

DNA for the CDR3: TGCAGTGCTCTTGGGGGGGCTGGCGTCTATGGCTACACCTTC. This codes for CSALGGAGVYGYTF. The chain uses TRBV20-1 and TRBJ1-2; D might be TRBD1 (6 bases). There are 14 residues in the CDR3. Germline V gene sequence: CDR1 DFQATT, CDR2 SNEGSKA (reference sequence). Between the trimmed V and J ends, which lost 5 bases and 4 bases, there was a span of 17 bases.

The chain recombines TRBV5-1 with TRBJ2-2; the match to TRBD1 covers 11 bases. CDR3 length equals 17 residues. Looked up from germline, CDR1 is SGHRS and CDR2 is YFSETQ. Trimming cost V 0 bases and J 0 bases; bases outside gene matches: 1. The CDR3: CASSLGTGGANTGELFF. DNA of the CDR3: TGCGCCAGCAGCTTGGGGACAGGGGGCGCGAACACCGGGGAGCTGTTTTTT. The full variable domain, rest sourced from reference TRBV5-1 and TRBJ2-2, is KAGVTQTPRYLIKTRGQQVTLSCSPISGHRSVSWYQQTPGQGLQFLFEYFSETQRNKGNFPGRFSGRQFSNSRSEMNVSTLELGDSALYLCASSLGTGGANTGELFFGEGSRLTVL.

There are a few counts of this clonotype. This rearrangement joins TRBV7-2 to TRBJ2-1, with 16 bases fitting TRBD2. This CDR3 comprises 16 residues. The trim removed 3 bases at V and 8 bases at J, leaving 4 bases unmatched. Germline values: CDR1 SGHTA, CDR2 FQGNSA. The CDR3, as DNA: TGTGCCAGCAGCTTTGGGGGACTAGCGGGAGGGTATGAGCAGTTCTTC. Protein sequence: CASSFGGLAGGYEQFF.

Ten or more counts support this clonotype. CDR3 coding DNA: TGTGCCAGCAGTCTTTCCCGCGGCATAAGGGGGGAGACCCAGTACTTC. This codes for CASSLSRGIRGETQYF. The chain uses TRBV6-2 or TRBV6-3 and TRBJ2-5; D is possibly TRBD1 (6 bases). Germline lookup yields CDR1 MNHEY and CDR2 SVGEGT. Trimming cost V 5 bases and J 5 bases, with 21 bases left between them. The CDR3 is 16 amino acids.

The V call is TRBV18, the J call TRBJ1-2; perhaps TRBD1 as D (5 bases). The germline CDR1 and CDR2 sequences are KGHSH and LQKENI. Trimming removed 4 bases at V and 4 bases at J, with 16 bases between. CDR3 size: 15 residues. CDR3 nucleotides: TGTGCCAGCTCACGGACACCCGAGGTCGGCTATGGCTACACCTTC. As protein: CASSRTPEVGYGYTF.

This clonotype has only one observation. The CDR3 is CASSEDRPGPDTQYF. In DNA, the CDR3 is TGTGCCAGCAGTGAGGATAGGCCGGGGCCAGATACGCAGTATTTT. This chain links TRBV7-2 with TRBJ2-3; tentatively, D is TRBD1 or TRBD2 (5 bases each). Germline CDR1 is SGHTA and CDR2 is FQGNSA. V lost 6 bases, J lost 4 bases, and 17 bases lay in between. The CDR3 is made up of 15 amino acids.

This clonotype was seen only a few times. The chain carries TRBV20-1 and TRBJ1-1; 8 positions match TRBD1. This CDR3 has 16 residues. V was pared by 1 base and J by 1 base, with 8 bases of the junction left unmatched. The germline gives CDR1 DFQATT, CDR2 SNEGSKA (reference sequence). The CDR3 DNA sequence: TGCAGTGCTAGAGTCCCTCAGGGGGCTAGGAACACTGAAGCTTTCTTT. Amino acid sequence: CSARVPQGARNTEAFF.